A selection of T cell receptor beta chains follows, all from one sample in a study of blood T cell repertoires in COVID-19. Some clones are missing from TCRdb's copy, which holds only in-frame ones; the method was immunoSEQ multiplex PCR. This sample has roughly 79,000 clones; around 85% occur once, and the top ten carry under 5%. The sample consisted of peripheral blood. These receptors were taken from a woman of 80 years or more with active or convalescent COVID-19. CDR3s include the opening cysteine and the closing phenylalanine or tryptophan. Each record gives: J gene, D gene, clone size, V gene, CDR3 DNA, CDR3 protein. A D gene is named only where the DNA matches it firmly. Size is omitted from some rows. Given values are once, few, many or a class for expanded clones.

j_call: TRBJ2-7; d_call: TRBD1; clone_size: once; v_call: TRBV9; cdr3_nt: TGTGCCAGCAGCGTAGCCCCTATACAGGGGGGCTCCTACGAGCAGTACTTC; cdr3_aa: CASSVAPIQGGSYEQYF
j_call: TRBJ2-3; d_call: TRBD2; clone_size: -; v_call: TRBV20-1; cdr3_nt: TGCAGTGCTAGTCGGCGGGAGGGCGGTGATACGCAGTATTTT; cdr3_aa: CSASRREGGDTQYF
j_call: TRBJ2-3; d_call: -; clone_size: -; v_call: TRBV5-1; cdr3_nt: TGCGCCAGCAGCCGCGGACTAGGGGGACCCACAGATACGCAGTATTTT; cdr3_aa: CASSRGLGGPTDTQYF
j_call: TRBJ2-1; d_call: TRBD1; clone_size: -; v_call: TRBV2; cdr3_nt: TGTGCCAGTCTTCTACGGACAGGGGGTAACAATGAGCAGTTCTTC; cdr3_aa: CASLLRTGGNNEQFF
j_call: TRBJ2-2; d_call: TRBD2; clone_size: -; v_call: TRBV18; cdr3_nt: TGTGCCAGCTCATCACGGGTAGCGGGCCTCACCGGGGAGCTGTTTTTT; cdr3_aa: CASSSRVAGLTGELFF
j_call: TRBJ1-1; d_call: -; clone_size: few; v_call: TRBV15; cdr3_nt: TGTGCCACCTCGGAGGGTCGGATGTTGAACACTGAAGCTTTCTTT; cdr3_aa: CATSEGRMLNTEAFF
j_call: TRBJ1-5; d_call: -; clone_size: -; v_call: TRBV19; cdr3_nt: TGTGCCAGTAGTGGAGTGATCAATCAGCCCCAGCATTTT; cdr3_aa: CASSGVINQPQHF
j_call: TRBJ2-7; d_call: -; clone_size: -; v_call: TRBV5-5; cdr3_nt: TGTGCCAGCAGCTTGGGGGCCCAGGGCATCTACGAGCAGTACTTC; cdr3_aa: CASSLGAQGIYEQYF
j_call: TRBJ2-7; d_call: -; clone_size: -; v_call: TRBV11-2; cdr3_nt: TGTGCCAGCAGCTTAGGATGGGACACCCCAATCTACTACGAGCAGTACTTC; cdr3_aa: CASSLGWDTPIYYEQYF
j_call: TRBJ1-1; d_call: -; clone_size: -; v_call: TRBV5-5; cdr3_nt: TGTGCCAGCAGCTTGGATAACGGACGGGGGTCTTTCTTT; cdr3_aa: CASSLDNGRGSFF
j_call: TRBJ2-1; d_call: TRBD2; clone_size: -; v_call: TRBV2; cdr3_nt: TGTGCCTCGACTAGCGGGGGCAATGAGCAGTTCTTC; cdr3_aa: CASTSGGNEQFF
j_call: TRBJ2-7; d_call: -; clone_size: -; v_call: TRBV6-5; cdr3_nt: TGTGCCAGCAGTAACCTCGGTCGCCTCTCCTACGAGCAGTACTTC; cdr3_aa: CASSNLGRLSYEQYF
j_call: TRBJ2-3; d_call: TRBD2; clone_size: -; v_call: TRBV6-5; cdr3_nt: TGTGCCAGCAGACTAGCGGGGGGGCAAGATACGCAGTATTTT; cdr3_aa: CASRLAGGQDTQYF
j_call: TRBJ2-1; d_call: TRBD2; clone_size: -; v_call: TRBV11-3; cdr3_nt: TGTGCCAGCAGCTTAGAGAGGACTAGCGTCTCCTACAATGAGCAGTTCTTC; cdr3_aa: CASSLERTSVSYNEQFF
j_call: TRBJ2-1; d_call: TRBD2; clone_size: -; v_call: TRBV5-1; cdr3_nt: TGCGCCAGCAGCTTTATACTAGCGGGGGGGCCTAATGAGCAGTTCTTC; cdr3_aa: CASSFILAGGPNEQFF
j_call: TRBJ2-2; d_call: -; clone_size: -; v_call: TRBV5-6; cdr3_nt: TGTGCCAGCAGTCGGGGGAGCTACACCGGGGAGCTGTTTTTT; cdr3_aa: CASSRGSYTGELFF